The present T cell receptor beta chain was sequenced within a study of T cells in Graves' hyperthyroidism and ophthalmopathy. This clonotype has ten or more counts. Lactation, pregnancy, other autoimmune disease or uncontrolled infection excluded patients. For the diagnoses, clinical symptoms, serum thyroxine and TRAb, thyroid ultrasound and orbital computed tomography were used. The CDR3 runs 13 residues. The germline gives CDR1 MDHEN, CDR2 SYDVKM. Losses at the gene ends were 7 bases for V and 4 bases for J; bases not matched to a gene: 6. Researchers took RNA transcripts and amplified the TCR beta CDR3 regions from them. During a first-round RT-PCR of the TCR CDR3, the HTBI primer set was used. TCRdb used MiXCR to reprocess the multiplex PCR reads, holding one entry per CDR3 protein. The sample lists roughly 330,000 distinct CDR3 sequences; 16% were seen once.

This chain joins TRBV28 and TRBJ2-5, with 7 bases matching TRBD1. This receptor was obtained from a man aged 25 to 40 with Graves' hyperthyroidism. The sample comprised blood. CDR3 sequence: CASIHRGLETQYF. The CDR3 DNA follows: TGTGCCAGCATCCACAGGGGTTTAGAGACCCAGTACTTC. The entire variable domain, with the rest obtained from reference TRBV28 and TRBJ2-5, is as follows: DVKVTQSSRYLVKRTGEKVFLECVQDMDHENMFWYRQDPGLGLRLIYFSYDVKMKEKGDIPEGYSVSREKKERFSLILESASTNQTSMYLCASIHRGLETQYFGPGTRLLVL.